In its sample, the clone carrying this TCR beta chain was seen many times. To make TCR beta libraries, researchers used iRepertoire HTBI primers and Arm-PCR of CDR3 regions. MiXCR, applied by TCRdb to the multiplex PCR reads, yields one record per CDR3 protein. The sample records 500,000 or so distinct CDR3 sequences, around 15% being singletons. This sample stems from a study of regulatory T cells in long-lasting Graves disease. Time point defined: newly diagnosed GD, antithyroid drugs for less than 3 months. PBMCs were the source of the RNA used for TCR sequencing. The same data also went into a second study, on T cells in Graves' hyperthyroidism and ophthalmopathy.

This receptor was identified in a man in his forties or fifties with Graves disease. The sequences come from peripheral blood mononuclear cells (PBMCs), collected at new diagnosis, from a patient treated with antithyroid drugs.

The CDR3 coding sequence is TGCGCCAGCAGCTTGGCCGGAGGACGTCAAATGGACGAGCAGTACTTC. Translating it yields CASSLAGGRQMDEQYF. This chain joins TRBV5-1 and TRBJ2-7, with a possible D match to TRBD2 (5 bases). The CDR3 covers 16 residues. Trimming cost V 0 bases and J 5 bases, with 18 bases left between them. Germline V lookup: CDR1 SGHRS, CDR2 YFSETQ.